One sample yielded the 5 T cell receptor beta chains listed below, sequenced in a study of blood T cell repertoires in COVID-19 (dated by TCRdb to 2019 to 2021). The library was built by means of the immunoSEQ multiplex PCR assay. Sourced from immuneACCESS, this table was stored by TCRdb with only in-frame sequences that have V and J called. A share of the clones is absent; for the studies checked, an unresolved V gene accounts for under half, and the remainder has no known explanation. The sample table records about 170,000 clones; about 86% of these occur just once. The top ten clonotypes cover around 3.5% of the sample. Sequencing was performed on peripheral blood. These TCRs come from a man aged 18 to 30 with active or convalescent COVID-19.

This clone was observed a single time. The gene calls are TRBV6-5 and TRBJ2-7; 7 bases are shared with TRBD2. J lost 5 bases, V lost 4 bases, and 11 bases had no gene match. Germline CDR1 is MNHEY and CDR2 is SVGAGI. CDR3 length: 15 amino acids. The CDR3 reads CASSLGRLAINEQYF. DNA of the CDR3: TGTGCCAGCAGTTTAGGGCGACTAGCTATCAACGAGCAGTACTTC.

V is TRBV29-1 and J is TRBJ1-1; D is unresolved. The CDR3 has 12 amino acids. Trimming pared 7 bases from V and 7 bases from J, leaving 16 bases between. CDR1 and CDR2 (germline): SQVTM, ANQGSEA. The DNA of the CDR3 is TGCAGCGCAAAACGCGCCCGGGGTGAAGCTTTCTTT. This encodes CSAKRARGEAFF.

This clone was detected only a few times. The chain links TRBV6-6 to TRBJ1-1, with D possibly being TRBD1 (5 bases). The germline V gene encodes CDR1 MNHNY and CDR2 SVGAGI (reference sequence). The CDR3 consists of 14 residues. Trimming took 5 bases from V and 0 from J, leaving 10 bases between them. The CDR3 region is CASSRRQMNTEAFF. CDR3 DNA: TGTGCCAGCAGTCGGCGACAGATGAACACTGAAGCTTTCTTT.

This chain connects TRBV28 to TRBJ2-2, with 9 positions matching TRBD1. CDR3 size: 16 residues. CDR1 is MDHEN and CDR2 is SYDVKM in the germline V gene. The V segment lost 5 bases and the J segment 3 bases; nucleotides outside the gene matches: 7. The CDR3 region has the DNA TGTGCCAGCAGTGTATACAGGGGGCTGGACACCGGGGAGCTGTTTTTT. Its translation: CASSVYRGLDTGELFF.

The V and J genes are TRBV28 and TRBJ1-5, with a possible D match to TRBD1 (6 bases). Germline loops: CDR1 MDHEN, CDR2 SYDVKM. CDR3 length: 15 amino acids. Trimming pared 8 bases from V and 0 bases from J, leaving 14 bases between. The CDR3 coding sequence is TGTGCCAGCTCTCCCGGGACACCTAGCAATCAGCCCCAGCATTTT. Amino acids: CASSPGTPSNQPQHF.